The present entry profiles one T cell receptor (beta chain) with its context. Antigen unknown. Time point described: week 23, last vaccination. Doses consisted of 300 ug of mutant IDH1 20-mer peptide each, paired with topical imiquimod. J was trimmed by 1 base and V by 5 bases; bases with no gene match: 4. The germline V gene encodes CDR1 SGDLS and CDR2 YYNGEE. This CDR3 comprises 14 residues. The entry originates in a study of a mutant IDH1 vaccine in newly diagnosed glioma. Study context: Patients began vaccination 4-6 weeks after radiotherapy alone, or with temozolomide cycles.

The table came from immunoSEQ multiplex PCR; TCRdb's copy has only in-frame clones and leaves some out. The sample lists over 50,000 clones, 84% occurring once. Material: PBMCs, obtained from a glioma patient whose treatment included an IDH1 peptide vaccine. This rearrangement joins TRBV9 to TRBJ1-1; 8 nucleotides match TRBD1. The sequence was obtained from a man younger than 35 with glioma. This CDR3 reads CASSRDRGNTEAFF. CDR3 coding DNA: TGTGCCAGCAGTCGAGACAGGGGGAACACTGAAGCTTTCTTT.